The source of this TCR beta chain is a study of blood T cell repertoires in COVID-19. V shed 1 base, J shed 3 bases, and the junction held 2 bases outside the gene matches. The CDR3 spans 15 residues. Germline CDR1 reads SEHNR; CDR2 reads FQNEAQ (reference sequence). Original processing methods: By means of reference gene primer amplification, nucleated cell counts were estimated. The repertoire was sequenced with immunoSEQ multiplex PCR; TCRdb's copy has only in-frame clones and lacks some. That table supplies the V and J calls and clone size; D and trimming were determined from the DNA. The table shows under 120,000 clones, with more than 60% occurring only once.

This receptor was taken from a man between 65 and 85 years old with active or convalescent COVID-19. The rearrangement uses TRBV7-9 and TRBJ1-5, with 8 bases identical to TRBD1. Sequenced sample: peripheral blood. The CDR3 here is CASSLGQGINQPQHF. CDR3 nucleotide sequence: TGTGCCAGCAGCTTAGGACAGGGGATCAATCAGCCCCAGCATTTT.